This T cell receptor (beta chain) was observed in a study of T cells in Graves' hyperthyroidism and ophthalmopathy. At the level of the study: At the time of initial diagnosis and before any treatment, peripheral blood was collected. The study, taken as a whole, reports: Most thyroid-expanded clonotypes above 0.001 were also found in blood.

Many counts were recorded for this clonotype. Its specificity is unknown. From RNA transcripts, TCR beta CDR3 regions were amplified. The HTBI set primed first-round TCR CDR3 RT-PCR. TCRdb re-called the multiplex PCR reads through MiXCR, storing one row per CDR3 protein. The table has approximately 610,000 distinct CDR3 sequences, roughly 14% seen once. Germline CDR1 DFQATT, CDR2 SNEGSKA (reference sequence). Trimming at V came to 8 bases and at J to 6 bases, leaving 6 bases not matched to a gene. The CDR3 spans 11 residues. Ophthalmopathy patients had Clinical Activity Score at least 3, NOSPECS grade at least 4, duration under 3 months. Clinical symptoms, serum thyroxine, TRAb, thyroid ultrasound and orbital computed tomography informed diagnoses.

Sequenced sample: blood. The chain recombines TRBV20-1 with TRBJ2-7, with 8 nucleotides matching TRBD2. The sequence was obtained from a woman aged 40-49 years with Graves' ophthalmopathy. CDR3 region: CSLAGGGEQYF. The CDR3 DNA reads as TGCAGTCTCGCGGGGGGAGGCGAGCAGTACTTC.